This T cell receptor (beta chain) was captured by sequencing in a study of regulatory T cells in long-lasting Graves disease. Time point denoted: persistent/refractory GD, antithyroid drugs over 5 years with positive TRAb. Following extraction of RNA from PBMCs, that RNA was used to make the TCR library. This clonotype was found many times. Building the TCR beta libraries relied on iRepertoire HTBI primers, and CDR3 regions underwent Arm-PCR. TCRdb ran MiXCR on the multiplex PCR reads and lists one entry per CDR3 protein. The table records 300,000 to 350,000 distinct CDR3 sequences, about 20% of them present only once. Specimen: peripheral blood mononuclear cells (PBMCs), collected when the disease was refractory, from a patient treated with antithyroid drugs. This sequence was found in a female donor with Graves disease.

CDR3 sequence (DNA): TGTGCCAGCAGTCCGGACAGTTGGATCTACGAGCAGTACTTC. Amino acid sequence: CASSPDSWIYEQYF. This chain joins TRBV2 and TRBJ2-7, with D possibly TRBD1 on 6 matching bases. The V gene's germline CDR1 is SNHLY and CDR2 FYNNEI. V was cut by 5 bases and J by 3 bases, with 14 bases left in between. The CDR3 spans 14 residues.